This TCR beta chain was identified in a study of OX40 agonist ivuxolimab in advanced cancers. Broader study findings: There was clonal expansion of CD4+ and CD8+ blood T cells by week 6 at 0.1 to 3.0 mg/kg.

The cohort excluded patients with autoimmune disease history or systemic immunosuppression. This CDR3 has 14 residues. Trimming removed 3 bases from V and 5 bases from J, with 14 bases in between. Germline lookup yields CDR1 SGDLS and CDR2 YYNGEE. Clones were sequenced by immunoSEQ multiplex PCR, and TCRdb holds only the in-frame ones, with some missing. The sample contains approximately 82,000 clones, roughly 89% of which appear only once. For this clone: Its specificity is unknown.

The source material was CD4+ or CD8+ T cells sorted from blood, sampled in a trial of the OX40 agonist ivuxolimab. The V gene is TRBV9, the J gene TRBJ1-2; D is ambiguous. The sequence came from an adult with an advanced solid tumor such as melanoma, head and neck, liver or kidney cancer. CDR3 protein: CASSEEAAWYGYTF. CDR3 sequence (DNA): TGTGCCAGCAGCGAGGAGGCAGCTTGGTATGGCTACACCTTC.